This T cell receptor beta chain was found in a study of T cells in localized non-small cell lung cancer. Study results and limitations: Of the tissues analyzed, uninvolved adjacent lung showed maximal T cell clonality, greater than tumor. When the top 100 tumor clones were examined, a median approximately 54 of them also appeared in the adjacent lung, which was paired and uninvolved. Longer overall survival was seen with higher T cell density measured in blood.

V gave up 2 bases and J gave up 2 bases, with 9 bases separating them. This CDR3 is built from 14 residues. Germline V lookup: CDR1 ENHRY, CDR2 SYGVKD. On this clone itself: Its antigen is unknown.

Assay used: immunoSEQ multiplex PCR; TCRdb lists only in-frame clones, some missing. This sample carries over 45,000 clones, roughly 80% of them seen once, and the ten largest clones take less than 20%. This sequence originates from a man aged 40 to 69 with stage I squamous cell lung carcinoma. The starting material was peripheral blood, obtained before any cancer treatment. The J gene is TRBJ1-1, the V gene TRBV10-3; D is ambiguous. CDR3 in amino acids: CAISEMGGNTEAFF. The CDR3 DNA reads as TGTGCCATCAGTGAGATGGGAGGTAACACTGAAGCTTTCTTT.